This T cell receptor beta chain comes out of a study of T-cell memory formation after mild COVID-19. As for the study in general: TCR clustering was largely donor specific.

TCR alpha and TCR beta cDNA libraries carrying sample barcodes and UMIs came from 5'RACE with constant-segment primers. A single record per CDR3 protein comes from TCRdb applying MiXCR to the 5' RACE reads. The sample consists of roughly 86,000 distinct CDR3 sequences, less than 15% of them appearing once. The CDR3 totals 13 residues. After removal of 4 bases from V and 1 base from J, the junction contained 4 bases not matched to a gene. Germline V lookup: CDR1 GTSNPN, CDR2 SVGIG (reference sequence). The specimen was PBMCs or a T cell subset sorted from them (not recorded which). This chain links TRBV30 with TRBJ2-7; TRBD1 matches 7 bases. The receptor's source is a man aged 18 to 30 who had mild COVID-19 (a few samples of this study predate the infection). Cell type and time point are not known. The CDR3: CAWMDRLSYEQYF. CDR3 nucleotides: TGTGCCTGGATGGACAGGTTATCCTACGAGCAGTACTTC.